This T cell receptor (beta chain) came from a study of blood T cell repertoires in COVID-19 (dated by TCRdb to 2020 to 2021). About the investigation overall: Samples covering the acute and convalescent phases of COVID-19 were provided by collaborators in the United States, Italy and Spain. The material from the prospective study consisted of cDNA or gDNA derived from T cells, B-cell-depleted T cells, or PBMCs. Subjects who had been exposed to COVID-19, were actively infected with it, or had recovered from it provided the deeply sampled blood TCRbeta repertoires that made up the dataset. The sample metadata nearly always contained a de-identified subject ID, COVID-19 status, age in years and sex. The repertoires were made available in a free public database intended to serve as a resource for research on the immune response to SARS-CoV-2. The samples were drawn from two sources: the first 160 participants of the ongoing ImmuneRACE study, and 1,254 subjects contributed by 6 global collaborators. Where HLA class I and class II types were available, the types were taken from metadata supplied by the sample provider, not from assay-based typing.

The germline V gene gives CDR1 as SGDLS and CDR2 as YYNGEE. Trimming leaves V shorter by 4 bases and J shorter by 5 bases, with the junction holding 12 bases beyond the gene matches. The CDR3 contains 16 residues, cysteine and phenylalanine counted. Kept here is only the CDR3 DNA, which spans 48 bases and is read in frame from base 1. Collaborating institutions collected whole blood in K2EDTA tubes following their own protocols. For TCRbeta analysis, collaborator samples were shipped as frozen whole blood, as isolated PBMCs, or as DNA extracted from either sample type. This clone was seen more than once but under ten times. Its antigen specificity is not known. Within one base of it there is no much larger clone, and no base qualities were kept. TCRbeta CDR3 regions were amplified from genomic DNA using the immunoSEQ Assay, a bias-controlled multiplex PCR. From the authors' description of their analysis: Nucleated cell counts per sample were estimated from amplification of reference gene primers within the assay. To quantify the absolute abundance of each unique TCRbeta CDR3 rearrangement, sequence reads were collapsed and filtered. For each sample, productive Simpson clonality was calculated by taking the square root of Simpson's diversity index across productive rearrangements. TCRdb provides this immuneACCESS table in a form limited to in-frame rearrangements. Some clones are lacking; in checked studies, under half of them reflect an unresolved V gene, and why the rest are absent is not known. V and J calls and clone size are those listed in that table; D and trimming were worked out from the DNA. The sample data list about 110,000 clones, and about two thirds of these were observed just once. The top ten constitute around 0.92% of the sample.

Overall study outcomes, separate from this receptor: Clinical and demographic metadata were provided uncurated, with the amount varying by source and participant.

The sequence is built from TRBV9 and TRBJ2-5, with 9 central nucleotides matching TRBD2. Sequencing was done on a sample of peripheral blood. The TCR sequence derives from a human donor with acute or convalescent COVID-19. The donor label of this sample is uncertain. CDR3 region: CASSPGGSGGWETQYF. The nucleotide sequence reads as follows: TGTGCCAGCAGCCCTGGGGGTAGCGGGGGCTGGGAGACCCAGTACTTC.